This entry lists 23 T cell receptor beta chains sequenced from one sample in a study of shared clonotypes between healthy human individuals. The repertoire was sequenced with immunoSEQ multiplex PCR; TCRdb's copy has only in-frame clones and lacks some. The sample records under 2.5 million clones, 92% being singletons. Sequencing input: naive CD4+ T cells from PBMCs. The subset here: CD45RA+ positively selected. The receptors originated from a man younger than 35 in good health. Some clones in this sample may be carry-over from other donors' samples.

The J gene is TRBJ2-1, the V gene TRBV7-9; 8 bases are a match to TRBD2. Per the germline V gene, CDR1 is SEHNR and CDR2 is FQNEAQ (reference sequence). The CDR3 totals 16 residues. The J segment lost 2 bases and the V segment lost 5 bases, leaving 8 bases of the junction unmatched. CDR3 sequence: CASSGLGSGTYNEQFF. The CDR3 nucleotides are TGTGCCAGCAGCGGGTTGGGTAGCGGGACCTACAATGAGCAGTTCTTC.

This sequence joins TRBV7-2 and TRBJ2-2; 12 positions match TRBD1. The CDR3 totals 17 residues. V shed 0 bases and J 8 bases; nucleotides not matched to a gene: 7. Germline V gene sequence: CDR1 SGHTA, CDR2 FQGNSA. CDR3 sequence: CASSLASGQGALGELFF. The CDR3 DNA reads TGTGCCAGCAGCTTAGCTTCGGGACAGGGGGCGTTAGGGGAGCTGTTTTTT.

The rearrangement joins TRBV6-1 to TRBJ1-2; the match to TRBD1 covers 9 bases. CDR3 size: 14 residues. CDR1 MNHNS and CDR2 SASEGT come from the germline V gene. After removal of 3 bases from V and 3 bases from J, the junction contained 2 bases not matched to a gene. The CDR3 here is CASSEGQGYYGYTF. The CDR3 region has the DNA TGTGCCAGCAGTGAGGGACAGGGCTACTATGGCTACACCTTC.

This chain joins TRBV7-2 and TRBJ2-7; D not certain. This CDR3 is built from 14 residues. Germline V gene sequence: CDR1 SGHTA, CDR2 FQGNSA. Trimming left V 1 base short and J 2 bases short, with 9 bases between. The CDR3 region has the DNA TGTGCCAGCAGCTTAGGAGGCAAGGCCTACGAGCAGTACTTC. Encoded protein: CASSLGGKAYEQYF.

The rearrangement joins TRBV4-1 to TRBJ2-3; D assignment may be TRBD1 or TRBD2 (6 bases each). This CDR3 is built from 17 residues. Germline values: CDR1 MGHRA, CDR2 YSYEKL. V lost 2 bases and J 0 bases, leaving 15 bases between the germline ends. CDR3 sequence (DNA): TGCGCCAGCAGCCAATCGGCCAGGGGACTTAGCACAGATACGCAGTATTTT. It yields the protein CASSQSARGLSTDTQYF.

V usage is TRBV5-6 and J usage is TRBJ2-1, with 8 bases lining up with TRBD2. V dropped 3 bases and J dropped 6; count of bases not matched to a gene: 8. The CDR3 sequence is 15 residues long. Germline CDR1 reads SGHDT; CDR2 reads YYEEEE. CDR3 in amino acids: CASSSYSGGLNEQFF. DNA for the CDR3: TGTGCCAGCAGCTCCTACAGCGGGGGTCTCAATGAGCAGTTCTTC.

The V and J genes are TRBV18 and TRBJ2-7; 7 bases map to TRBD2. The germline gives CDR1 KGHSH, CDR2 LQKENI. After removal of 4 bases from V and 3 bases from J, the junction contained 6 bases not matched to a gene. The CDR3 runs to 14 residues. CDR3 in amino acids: CASSQGTIYYEQYF. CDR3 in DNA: TGTGCCAGCTCACAAGGGACTATCTACTACGAGCAGTACTTC.

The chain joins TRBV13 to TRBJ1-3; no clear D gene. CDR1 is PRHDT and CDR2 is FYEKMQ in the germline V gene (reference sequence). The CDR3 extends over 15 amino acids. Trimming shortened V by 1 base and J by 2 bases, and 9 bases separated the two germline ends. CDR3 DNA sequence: TGTGCCAGCAGCTTAGATCCGGGCCCTGGAAACACCATATATTTT. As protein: CASSLDPGPGNTIYF.

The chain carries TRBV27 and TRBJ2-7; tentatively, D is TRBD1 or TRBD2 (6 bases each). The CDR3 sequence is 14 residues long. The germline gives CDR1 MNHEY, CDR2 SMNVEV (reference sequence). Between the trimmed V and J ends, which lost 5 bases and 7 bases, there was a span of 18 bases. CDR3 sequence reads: CASSPPGALGEQYF. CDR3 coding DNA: TGTGCCAGCAGTCCCCCGGGGGCGCTCGGTGAGCAGTACTTC.

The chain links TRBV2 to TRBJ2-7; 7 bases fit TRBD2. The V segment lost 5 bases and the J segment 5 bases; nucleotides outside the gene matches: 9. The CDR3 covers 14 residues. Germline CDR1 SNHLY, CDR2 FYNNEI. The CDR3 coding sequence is TGTGCCAGCAGTTGGGCGGGAGCTAATGACGAGCAGTACTTC. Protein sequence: CASSWAGANDEQYF. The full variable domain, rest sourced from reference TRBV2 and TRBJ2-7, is EPEVTQTPSHQVTQMGQEVILRCVPISNHLYFYWYRQILGQKVEFLVSFYNNEISEKSEIFDDQFSVERPDGSNFTLKIRSTKLEDSAMYFCASSWAGANDEQYFGPGTRLTVT.

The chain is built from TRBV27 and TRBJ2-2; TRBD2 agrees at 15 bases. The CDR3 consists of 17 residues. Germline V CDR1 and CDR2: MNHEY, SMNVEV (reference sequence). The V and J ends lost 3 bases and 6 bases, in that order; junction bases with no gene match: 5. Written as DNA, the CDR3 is TGTGCCAGCAGTTTCGGACTAGCGGGAGGGCGGGCCGGGGAGCTGTTTTTT. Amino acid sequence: CASSFGLAGGRAGELFF.

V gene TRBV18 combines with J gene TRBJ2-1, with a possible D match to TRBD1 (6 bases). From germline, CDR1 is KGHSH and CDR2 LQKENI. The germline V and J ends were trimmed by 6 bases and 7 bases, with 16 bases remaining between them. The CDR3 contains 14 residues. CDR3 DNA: TGTGCCAGCTCCCCCTTTGCAGGGGCAAATGAGCAGTTCTTC. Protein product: CASSPFAGANEQFF.

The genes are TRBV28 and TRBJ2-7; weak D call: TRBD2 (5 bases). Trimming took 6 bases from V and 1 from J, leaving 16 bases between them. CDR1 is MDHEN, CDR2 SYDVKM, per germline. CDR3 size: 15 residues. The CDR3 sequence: CASSWTDRRSYEQYF. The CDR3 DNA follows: TGTGCCAGCAGCTGGACTGATCGGAGGTCCTACGAGCAGTACTTC.

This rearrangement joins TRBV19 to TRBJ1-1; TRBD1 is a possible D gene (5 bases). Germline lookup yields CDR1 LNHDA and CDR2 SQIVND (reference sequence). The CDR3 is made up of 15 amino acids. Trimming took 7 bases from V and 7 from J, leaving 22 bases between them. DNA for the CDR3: TGTGCCAGTATAGCAAAGTCAAGGGGTAGAGATGAAGCTTTCTTT. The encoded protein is CASIAKSRGRDEAFF.

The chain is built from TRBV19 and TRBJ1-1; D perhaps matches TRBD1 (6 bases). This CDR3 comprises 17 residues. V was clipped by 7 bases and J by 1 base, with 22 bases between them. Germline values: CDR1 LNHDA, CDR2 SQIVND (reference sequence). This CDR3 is CASTAATGARQNTEAFF. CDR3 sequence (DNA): TGTGCCAGTACCGCCGCTACGGGGGCGCGGCAGAACACTGAAGCTTTCTTT.

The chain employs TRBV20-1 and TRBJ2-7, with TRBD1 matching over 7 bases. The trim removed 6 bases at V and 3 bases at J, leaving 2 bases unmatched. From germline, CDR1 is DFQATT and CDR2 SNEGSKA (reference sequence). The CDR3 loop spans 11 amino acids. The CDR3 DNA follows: TGCAGTGCCGGGACAGTCTACGAGCAGTACTTC. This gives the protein CSAGTVYEQYF.

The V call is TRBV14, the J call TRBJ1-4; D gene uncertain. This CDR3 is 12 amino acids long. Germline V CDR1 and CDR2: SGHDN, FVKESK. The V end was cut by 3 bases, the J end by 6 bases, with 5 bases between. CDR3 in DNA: TGTGCCAGCAGCCAGGGCCATGAAAAACTGTTTTTT. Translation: CASSQGHEKLFF.

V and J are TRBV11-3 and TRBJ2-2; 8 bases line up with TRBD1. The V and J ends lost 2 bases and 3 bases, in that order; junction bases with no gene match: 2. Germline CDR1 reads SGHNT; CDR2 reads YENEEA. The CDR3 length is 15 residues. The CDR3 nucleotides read TGTGCCAGCAGCTTAAGACAGGGGTACACCGGGGAGCTGTTTTTT. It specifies CASSLRQGYTGELFF.

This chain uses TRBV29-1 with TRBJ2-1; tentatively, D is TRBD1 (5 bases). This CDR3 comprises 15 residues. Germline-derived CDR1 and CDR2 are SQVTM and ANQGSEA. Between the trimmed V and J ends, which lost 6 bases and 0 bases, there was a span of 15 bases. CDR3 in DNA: TGCAGCGTCCGCCTTGACAGTCTCTCCTACAATGAGCAGTTCTTC. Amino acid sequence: CSVRLDSLSYNEQFF.

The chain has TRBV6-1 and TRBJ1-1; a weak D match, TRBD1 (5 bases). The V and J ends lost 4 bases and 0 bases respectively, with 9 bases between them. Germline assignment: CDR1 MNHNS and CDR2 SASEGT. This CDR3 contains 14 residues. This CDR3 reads CASSVNRMNTEAFF. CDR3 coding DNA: TGTGCCAGCAGTGTGAACAGGATGAACACTGAAGCTTTCTTT.

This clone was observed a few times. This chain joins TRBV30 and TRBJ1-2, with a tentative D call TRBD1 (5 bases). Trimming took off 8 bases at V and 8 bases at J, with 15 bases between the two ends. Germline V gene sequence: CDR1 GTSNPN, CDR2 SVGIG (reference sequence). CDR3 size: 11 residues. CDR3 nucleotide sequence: TGTGCCGGTAGAGGGGCCGACGGCTACACCTTC. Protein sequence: CAGRGADGYTF.

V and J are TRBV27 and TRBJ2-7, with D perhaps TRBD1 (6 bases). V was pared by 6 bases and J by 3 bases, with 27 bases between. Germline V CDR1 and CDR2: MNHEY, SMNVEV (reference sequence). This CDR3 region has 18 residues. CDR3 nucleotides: TGTGCCAGCAGACGCCATCCCTCTTCAGGGGCCCACGACTACGAGCAGTACTTC. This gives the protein CASRRHPSSGAHDYEQYF.

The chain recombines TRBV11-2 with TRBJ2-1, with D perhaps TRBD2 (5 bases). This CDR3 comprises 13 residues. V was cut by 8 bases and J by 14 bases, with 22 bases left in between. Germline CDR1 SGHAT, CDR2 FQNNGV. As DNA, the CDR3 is TGTGCCAGCGGACGACTCGCTAGCAGACCCGAGTTCTTC. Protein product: CASGRLASRPEFF.